This T cell receptor beta chain emerged from a study of regulatory T cells in long-lasting Graves disease. General observations from the study: There was favoring of TRBV28, TRBJ1-2 and TRBJ2-5 in persistent disease.

Investigators prepared the TCR beta libraries by applying iRepertoire HTBI primers and Arm-PCR of CDR3 regions. One entry per CDR3 protein, called by TCRdb with MiXCR from the multiplex PCR reads. The repertoire includes 500,000 to 800,000 distinct CDR3 sequences, around 30% of them detected once, and around 42% sits in the top ten. This sample's time point: persistent/refractory GD, antithyroid drugs over 5 years with positive TRAb. PBMC-derived RNA was used for the TCR library. Peripheral blood, around 10 milliliters of it, was drawn into EDTA tubes. The CDR3 runs to 14 residues. V was clipped by 2 bases and J by 10 bases; unmatched bases: 5. This clonotype was detected ten times or more. Its antigen is undetermined.

The chain carries TRBV12-3 or TRBV12-4 and TRBJ1-6; 7 positions agree with TRBD1. The sequence was collected from a female donor with Graves disease. The sample here was peripheral blood mononuclear cells (PBMCs), taken when the disease was refractory, from a patient treated with antithyroid drugs. The CDR3 is CASSLKGGESPLHF. The CDR3 DNA is TGTGCCAGCAGTTTAAAAGGGGGCGAATCACCCCTCCACTTT.